This T cell receptor beta chain was captured in a study of PD-L1 blockade in urothelial cancer. Study in general: Twenty-five of the 29 patients were men with bladder-origin urothelial cancer. Among blood samples, the median T cell count was some 140,000. Notes on the study in general: Blood clones associated with the tumor expanded more at 3 weeks in durable-benefit patients.

The CDR3 covers 16 residues. Per the germline V gene, CDR1 is LGHNA and CDR2 is YSLEER. J gave up 2 bases and V 1 base, and 2 bases lay outside the gene matches. The time point denotes: pretreatment peripheral blood. Assay: immunoSEQ multiplex PCR; the TCRdb copy retains only in-frame clones and omits some. The sample holds some 71,000 clones, 70% to 90% seen once. This clone is a singleton in its sample. Its antigen is not identified. This TCR was sampled from a man aged 55 to 70 with urothelial cancer. The chain carries TRBV4-3 and TRBJ2-1, with 10 positions matching TRBD2. Sample: PBMCs, taken around atezolizumab (anti-PD-L1) treatment. The CDR3: CASSQVAGGTYNEQFF. CDR3 nucleotides: TGCGCCAGCAGCCAAGTAGCGGGGGGCACCTACAATGAGCAGTTCTTC.